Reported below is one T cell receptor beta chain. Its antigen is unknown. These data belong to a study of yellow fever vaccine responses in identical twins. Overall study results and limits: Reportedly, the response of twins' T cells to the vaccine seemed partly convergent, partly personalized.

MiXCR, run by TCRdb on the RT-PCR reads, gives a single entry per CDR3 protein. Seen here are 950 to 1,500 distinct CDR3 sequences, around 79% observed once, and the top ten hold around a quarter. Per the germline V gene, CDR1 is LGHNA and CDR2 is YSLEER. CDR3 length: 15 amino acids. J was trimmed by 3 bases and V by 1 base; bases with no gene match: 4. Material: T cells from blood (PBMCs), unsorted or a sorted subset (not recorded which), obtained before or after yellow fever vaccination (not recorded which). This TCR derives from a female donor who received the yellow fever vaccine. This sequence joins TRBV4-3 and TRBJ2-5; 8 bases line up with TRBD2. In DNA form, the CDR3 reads TGCGCCAGCAGCCAAGCGGGAGGGCCGGAAGAGACCCAGTACTTC. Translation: CASSQAGGPEETQYF.